This is a list of T cell receptor beta chains from one sample in a study of post-analysis software for immune sequencing data. TCRdb ran MiXCR on the PCR reads and lists one entry per CDR3 protein. The sample lists 650,000 to 900,000 distinct CDR3 sequences, roughly 50% occurring once. The source material was blood. The receptor set was obtained from a girl aged 5 to 17 with multiple sclerosis. Each CDR3 is given with its conserved first and last residue. A D gene is named only where the DNA matches it firmly. Only part of the rows carry a size: once, few, many, or a class if the clone is expanded.

j_call d_call clone_size v_call cdr3_nt cdr3_aa
TRBJ2-7 TRBD1 NA TRBV6-5 TGTGCCAGCAGTTTCTTGATGGGACAGGGGGTATTCCCTAACTACGAGCAGTACTTC CASSFLMGQGVFPNYEQYF
TRBJ2-1 TRBD1 NA TRBV2 TGTGCCAGCAGTTCGGACAGGTCCCTCTCCTACAATGAGCAGTTCTTC CASSSDRSLSYNEQFF
TRBJ2-4 TRBD2 NA TRBV9 TGTGCCAGCAGCCCTAGCGGGAGGGTCGACGGGGAGCAGTACTTC CASSPSGRVDGEQYF
TRBJ2-1 TRBD2 NA TRBV11-1 TGTGCCAGCAGCTTCGACCTAGCGGGAGGCTACAATGAGCAGTTCTTC CASSFDLAGGYNEQFF
TRBJ2-1 TRBD2 NA TRBV29-1 TGCAGCGTTGTACTAGCGAGGAGCTCCTACAATGAGCAGTTCTTC CSVVLARSSYNEQFF
TRBJ2-3 NA NA TRBV18 TGTGCCAGCTCACCCTACGGGTCAGATACGCAGTATTTT CASSPYGSDTQYF
TRBJ2-1 TRBD2 NA TRBV4-3 TGCGCCAGCAGCCCCTCATATAGCGGGGTGGTCCGGTTCTTC CASSPSYSGVVRFF
TRBJ2-7 NA few TRBV29-1 TGCAGCGTTGTACTCCGGGGCTACGAGCAGTACTTC CSVVLRGYEQYF
TRBJ2-6 NA NA TRBV7-8 TGTGCCAGCAGCCCCTCTAGGGTCCCAGCCTCTGGGGCCAACGTCCTGACTTTC CASSPSRVPASGANVLTF
TRBJ2-7 NA NA TRBV19 TGTGCCAGTAGTACTGGCGGACTGGAGGACTACGAGCAGTACTTC CASSTGGLEDYEQYF
TRBJ2-1 NA NA TRBV7-8 TGTGCCAGCAGCCCTCCCAAATATGAGCAGTTCTTC CASSPPKYEQFF
TRBJ2-5 NA few TRBV29-1 TGCAGCGTTCTGATACGAGAGACCCAGTACTTC CSVLIRETQYF
TRBJ2-5 NA NA TRBV7-3 TGTGCCAGCAGTTCTACCATGAGGGAGACCCAGTACTTC CASSSTMRETQYF
TRBJ2-1 NA once TRBV7-9 TGTGCCAGCAGCTTAAGCGCCATGAAGGGGAATGAGCAGTTCTTC CASSLSAMKGNEQFF
TRBJ2-7 NA NA TRBV7-2 TGTGCCAGCAGCCGCTTGGGGGGAGGACTATCCTACGAGCAGTACTTC CASSRLGGGLSYEQYF
TRBJ1-1 NA few TRBV20-1 TGCAGTGCTAGAGATGTTTTGCGAGCGAACACTGAAGCTTTCTTT CSARDVLRANTEAFF
TRBJ2-6 NA few TRBV5-1 TGCGCCAGCAGCTTGGCGGTCAGCTCCTCTGGGGCCAACGTCCTGACTTTC CASSLAVSSSGANVLTF
TRBJ1-2 NA NA TRBV7-2 TGTGCCAGCAGCACGACAGTCCCCTATGGCTACACCTTC CASSTTVPYGYTF
TRBJ1-6 TRBD1 NA TRBV20-1 TGCAGTGCTTCGAAATGGGACAGGGGTGATTCACCCCTCCACTTT CSASKWDRGDSPLHF
TRBJ2-7 TRBD2 NA TRBV7-9 TGTGCCAGCAGCCCGAAAGGGGTAGCGGGGACTTACGAGCAGTACTTC CASSPKGVAGTYEQYF
TRBJ1-5 NA few TRBV6-4 TGTGCCAGCAGTGAGTCAGGGAACCAGCCCCAGCATTTT CASSESGNQPQHF
TRBJ2-7 NA NA TRBV28 TGTGCCAGCAGTTTACCGGGACAAAATAACTACGAGCAGTACTTC CASSLPGQNNYEQYF
TRBJ1-5 TRBD1 NA TRBV7-2 TGTGCCAGCAGCGGAGGGACAGGGGGCAATCAGCCCCAGCATTTT CASSGGTGGNQPQHF